The table lists the clone carrying this T cell receptor beta chain with a few counts. The antigen remains unidentified. The record originates from a study of T-cell memory formation after mild COVID-19. Overall study findings and caveats: Pre-infection memory already had some responding clones, implying cross-reactive memory joined. Of the contracting clones, CD4+ ones lay mainly in CM and EM, and CD8+ ones in EMRA.

TCRdb processed the 5' RACE reads anew with MiXCR; each CDR3 protein has one entry. The sample carries a few hundred thousand distinct CDR3 sequences, around 28% recorded once. The V gene's germline CDR1 is SEHNR and CDR2 FQNEAQ (reference sequence). V was clipped by 2 bases and J by 2 bases, with 4 bases between them. The CDR3 runs 12 residues. This clonotype was sampled from an adult woman who had mild COVID-19 (a few samples of this study predate the infection). Cell type and time point are not known. This chain uses TRBV7-9 with TRBJ2-7, with no clear D. The sequenced sample consisted of PBMCs or a T cell subset sorted from them (not recorded which). The CDR3 coding sequence is TGTGCCAGCAGCTTACACCCCTACGAGCAGTACTTC. Protein: CASSLHPYEQYF.